This entry concerns a single T cell receptor (beta chain). Its antigen is still unknown. This entry belongs to a study of cytomegalovirus exposure and HLA in healthy donors. Study results and caveats: Rarity characterized most TCR sequences, yet some public TCRs appeared in many donors. Clusters of TCRs from the first cohort tended to co-occur in the roughly 120 validation repertoires (as a later analysis found). In vitro data verified three CMV-associated chains as specific for CMV antigens. Approximately 160 TCR beta chains were listed as cytomegalovirus-associated.

The CDR3 contains 12 residues. CDR1 is MNHNS, CDR2 SASEGT, per germline. V lost 0 bases to trimming and J lost 13 bases, with 10 bases between them. Only in-frame clones appear in the TCRdb table, and some are missing; sequencing was by immunoSEQ multiplex PCR. The sample records 150,000 to 200,000 clones, around 80% being singletons. This clonotype was obtained from a woman in her 30s in good health and CMV-seropositive. The rearrangement links TRBV6-1 to TRBJ1-5; TRBD1 is a possible D gene (5 bases). The material sequenced was PBMCs. Written as DNA, the CDR3 is TGTGCCAGCAGTGAAGCTATTCCAGGGCAGCATTTT. This translates into CASSEAIPGQHF.